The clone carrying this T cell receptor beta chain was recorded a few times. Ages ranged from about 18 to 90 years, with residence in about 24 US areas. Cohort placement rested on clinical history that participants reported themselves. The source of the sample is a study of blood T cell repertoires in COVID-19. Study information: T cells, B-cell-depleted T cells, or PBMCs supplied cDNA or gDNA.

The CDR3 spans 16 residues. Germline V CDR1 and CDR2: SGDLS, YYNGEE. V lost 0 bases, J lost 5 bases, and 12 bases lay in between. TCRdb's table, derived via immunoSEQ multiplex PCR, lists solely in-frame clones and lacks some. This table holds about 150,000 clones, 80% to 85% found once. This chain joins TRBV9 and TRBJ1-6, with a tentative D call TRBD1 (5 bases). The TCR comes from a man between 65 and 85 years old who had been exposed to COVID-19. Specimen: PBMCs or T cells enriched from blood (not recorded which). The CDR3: CASSVGAGENNSPLHF. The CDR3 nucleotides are TGTGCCAGCAGCGTAGGTGCGGGGGAGAATAATTCACCCCTCCACTTT.